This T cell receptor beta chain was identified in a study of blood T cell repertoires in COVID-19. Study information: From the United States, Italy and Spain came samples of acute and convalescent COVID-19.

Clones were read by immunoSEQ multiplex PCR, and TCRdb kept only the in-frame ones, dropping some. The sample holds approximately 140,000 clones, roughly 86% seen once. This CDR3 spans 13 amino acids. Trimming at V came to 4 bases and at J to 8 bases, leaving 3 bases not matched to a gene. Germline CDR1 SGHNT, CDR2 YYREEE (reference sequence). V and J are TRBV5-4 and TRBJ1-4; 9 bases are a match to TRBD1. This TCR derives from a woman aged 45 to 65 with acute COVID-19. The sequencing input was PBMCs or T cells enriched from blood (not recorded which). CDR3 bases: TGTGCCAGCAGCCTGGACAGGGGCGAAAAACTGTTTTTT. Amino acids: CASSLDRGEKLFF.